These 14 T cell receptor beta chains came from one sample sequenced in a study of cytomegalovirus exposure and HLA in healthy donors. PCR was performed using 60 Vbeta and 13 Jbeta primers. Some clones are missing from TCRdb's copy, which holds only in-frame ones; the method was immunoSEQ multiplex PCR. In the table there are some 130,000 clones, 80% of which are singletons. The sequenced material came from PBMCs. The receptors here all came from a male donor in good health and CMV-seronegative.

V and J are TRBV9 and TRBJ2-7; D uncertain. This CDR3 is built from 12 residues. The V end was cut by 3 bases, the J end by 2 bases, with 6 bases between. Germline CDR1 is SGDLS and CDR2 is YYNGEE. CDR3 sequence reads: CASSAPTYEQYF. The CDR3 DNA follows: TGTGCCAGCAGCGCCCCCACCTACGAGCAGTACTTC. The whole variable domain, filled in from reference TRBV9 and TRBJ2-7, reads DSGVTQTPKHLITATGQRVTLRCSPRSGDLSVYWYQQSLDQGLQFLIQYYNGEERAKGNILERFSAQQFPDLHSELNLSSLELGDSALYFCASSAPTYEQYFGPGTRLTVT.

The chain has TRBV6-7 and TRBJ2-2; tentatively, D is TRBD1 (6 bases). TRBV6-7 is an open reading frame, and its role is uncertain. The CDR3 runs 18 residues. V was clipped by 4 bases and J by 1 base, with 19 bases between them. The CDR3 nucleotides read TGTGCCAGCAGTTTCTCGTTGGGGGCGGCACTGAACACCGGGGAGCTGTTTTTT. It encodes CASSFSLGAALNTGELFF.

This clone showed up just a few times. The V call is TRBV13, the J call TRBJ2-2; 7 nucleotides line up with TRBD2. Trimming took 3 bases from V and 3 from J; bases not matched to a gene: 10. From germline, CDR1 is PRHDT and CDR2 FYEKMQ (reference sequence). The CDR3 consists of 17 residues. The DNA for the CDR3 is TGTGCCAGCAGCTTGACCCTGAAGCGGGGCCACACCGGGGAGCTGTTTTTT. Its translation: CASSLTLKRGHTGELFF.

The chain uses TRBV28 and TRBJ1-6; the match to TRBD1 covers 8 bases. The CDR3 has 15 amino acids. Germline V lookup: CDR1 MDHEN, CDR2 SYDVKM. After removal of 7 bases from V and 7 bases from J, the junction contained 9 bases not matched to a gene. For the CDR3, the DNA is TGTGCCAGCATACTAGACAGGGGTTTCAATTCACCCCTCCACTTT. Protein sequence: CASILDRGFNSPLHF.

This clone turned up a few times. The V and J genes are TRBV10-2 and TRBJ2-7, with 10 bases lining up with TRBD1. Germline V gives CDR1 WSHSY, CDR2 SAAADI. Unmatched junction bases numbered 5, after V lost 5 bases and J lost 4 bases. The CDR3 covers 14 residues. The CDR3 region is CASSLRDRGYEQYF. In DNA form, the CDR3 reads TGCGCCAGCAGTCTCCGGGACAGGGGATACGAGCAGTACTTC.

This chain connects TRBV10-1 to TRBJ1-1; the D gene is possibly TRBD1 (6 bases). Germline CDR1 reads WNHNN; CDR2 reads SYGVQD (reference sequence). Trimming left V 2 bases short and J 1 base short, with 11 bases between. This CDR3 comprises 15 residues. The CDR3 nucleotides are TGCGCCAGCAGTGAGCAGACAGGACCGAACACTGAAGCTTTCTTT. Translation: CASSEQTGPNTEAFF.

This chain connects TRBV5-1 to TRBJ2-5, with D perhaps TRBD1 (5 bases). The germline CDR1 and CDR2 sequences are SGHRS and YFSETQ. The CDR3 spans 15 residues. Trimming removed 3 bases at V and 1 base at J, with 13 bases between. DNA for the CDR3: TGCGCCAGCAGCTCAAATGGGGCGCGCCAAGAGACCCAGTACTTC. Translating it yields CASSSNGARQETQYF.

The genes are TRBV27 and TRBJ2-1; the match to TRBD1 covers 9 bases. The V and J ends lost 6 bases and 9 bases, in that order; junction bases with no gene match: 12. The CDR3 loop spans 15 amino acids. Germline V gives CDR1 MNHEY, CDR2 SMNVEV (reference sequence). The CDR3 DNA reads TGTGCCAGCAGCCAAACCGGGACAGGGTCGAGTGAGCAGTTCTTC. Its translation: CASSQTGTGSSEQFF.

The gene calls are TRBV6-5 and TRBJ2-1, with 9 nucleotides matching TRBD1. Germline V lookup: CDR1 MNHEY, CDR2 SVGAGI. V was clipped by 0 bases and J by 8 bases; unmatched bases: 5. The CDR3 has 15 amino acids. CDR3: CASSYSDRGGDEQFF. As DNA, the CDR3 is TGTGCCAGCAGTTACTCGGACAGGGGAGGCGATGAGCAGTTCTTC.

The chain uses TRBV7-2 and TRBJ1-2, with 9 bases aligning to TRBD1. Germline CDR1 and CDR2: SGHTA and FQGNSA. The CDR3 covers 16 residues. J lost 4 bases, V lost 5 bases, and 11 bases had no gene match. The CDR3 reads CASSPDGTGFIYGYTF. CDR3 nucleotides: TGTGCCAGCAGCCCCGACGGGACAGGGTTCATCTATGGCTACACCTTC. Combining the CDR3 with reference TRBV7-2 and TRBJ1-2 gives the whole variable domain GAGVSQSPSNKVTEKGKDVELRCDPISGHTALYWYRQSLGQGLEFLIYFQGNSAPDKSGLPSDRFSAERTGGSVSTLTIQRTQQEDSAVYLCASSPDGTGFIYGYTFGSGTRLTVV.

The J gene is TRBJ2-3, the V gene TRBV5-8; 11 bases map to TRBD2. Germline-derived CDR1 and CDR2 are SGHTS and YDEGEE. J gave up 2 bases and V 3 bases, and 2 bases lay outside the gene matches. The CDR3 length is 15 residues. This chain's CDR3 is CASSSGLAATDTQYF. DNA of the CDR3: TGTGCCAGCAGCTCGGGACTAGCGGCCACAGATACGCAGTATTTT.

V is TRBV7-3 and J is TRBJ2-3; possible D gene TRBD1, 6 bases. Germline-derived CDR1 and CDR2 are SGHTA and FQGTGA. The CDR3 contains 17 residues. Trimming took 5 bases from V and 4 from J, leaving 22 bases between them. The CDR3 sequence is CASSPQQGFGVADTQYF. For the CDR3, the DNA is TGTGCCAGCAGCCCGCAACAGGGATTCGGGGTCGCAGATACGCAGTATTTT.

CDR3 sequence reads: CASNPGTSVDEQFF. The CDR3 DNA follows: TGTGCCAGCAACCCGGGGACTAGCGTGGATGAGCAGTTCTTC. V is TRBV27 and J is TRBJ2-1; 10 bases are a match to TRBD2. From germline, CDR1 is MNHEY and CDR2 SMNVEV (reference sequence). CDR3 length: 14 residues. Trimming took 7 bases from V and 8 from J; bases not matched to a gene: 8.

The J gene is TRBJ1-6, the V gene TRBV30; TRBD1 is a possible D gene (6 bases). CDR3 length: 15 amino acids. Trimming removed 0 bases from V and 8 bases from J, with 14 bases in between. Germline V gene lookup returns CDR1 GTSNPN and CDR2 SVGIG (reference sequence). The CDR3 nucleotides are TGTGCCTGGAGTGTACGGGGGGCGCATGATTCACCCCTCCACTTT. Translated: CAWSVRGAHDSPLHF.